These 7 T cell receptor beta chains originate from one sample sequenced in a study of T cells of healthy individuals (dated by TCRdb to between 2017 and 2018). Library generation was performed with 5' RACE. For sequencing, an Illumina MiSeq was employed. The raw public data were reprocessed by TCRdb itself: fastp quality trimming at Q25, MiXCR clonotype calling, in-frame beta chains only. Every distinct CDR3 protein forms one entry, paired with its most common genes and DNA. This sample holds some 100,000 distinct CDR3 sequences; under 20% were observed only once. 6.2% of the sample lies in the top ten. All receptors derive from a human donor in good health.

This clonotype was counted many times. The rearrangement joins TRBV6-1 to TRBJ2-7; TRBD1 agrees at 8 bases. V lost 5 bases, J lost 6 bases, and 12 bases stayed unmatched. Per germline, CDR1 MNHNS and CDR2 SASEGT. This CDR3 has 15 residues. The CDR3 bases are TGTGCCAGCAGTAAAACAGGGGGAGAATCGTCCGAGCAGTACTTC. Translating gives CASSKTGGESSEQYF.

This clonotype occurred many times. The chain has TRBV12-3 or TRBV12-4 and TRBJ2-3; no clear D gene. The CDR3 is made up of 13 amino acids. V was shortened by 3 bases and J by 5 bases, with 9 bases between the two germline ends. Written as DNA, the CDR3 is TGTGCCAGCAGTTTGGTTCCGTTAGATACGCAGTATTTT. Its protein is CASSLVPLDTQYF.

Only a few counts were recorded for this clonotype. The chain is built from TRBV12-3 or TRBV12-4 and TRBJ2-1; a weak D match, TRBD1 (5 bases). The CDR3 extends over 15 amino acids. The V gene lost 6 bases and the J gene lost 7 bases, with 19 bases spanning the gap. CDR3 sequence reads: CASSSRKGLGNEQFF. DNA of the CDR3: TGTGCCAGCAGCTCTCGGAAGGGGTTAGGAAATGAGCAGTTCTTC.

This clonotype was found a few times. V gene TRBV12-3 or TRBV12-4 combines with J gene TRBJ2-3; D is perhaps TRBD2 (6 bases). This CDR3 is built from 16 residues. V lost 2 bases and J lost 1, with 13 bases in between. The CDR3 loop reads CASSLIYGEGTDTQYF. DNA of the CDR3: TGTGCCAGCAGTTTAATCTACGGGGAGGGCACAGATACGCAGTATTTT.

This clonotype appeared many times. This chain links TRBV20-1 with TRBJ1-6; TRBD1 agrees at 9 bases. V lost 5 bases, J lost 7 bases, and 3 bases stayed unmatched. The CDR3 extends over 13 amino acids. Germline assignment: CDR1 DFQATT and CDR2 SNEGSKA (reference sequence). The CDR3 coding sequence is TGCAGTGCTGCGGGACAGGGCAATTCACCCCTCCACTTT. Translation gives CSAAGQGNSPLHF.

The CDR3 here is CSAPHRSSYEQYF. For the CDR3, the DNA is TGCAGTGCTCCCCATCGCTCCTCCTACGAGCAGTACTTC. The chain joins TRBV20-1 to TRBJ2-7; D is undetermined. The CDR3 length is 13 residues. V lost 5 bases, J lost 0 bases, and 11 bases lay in between. From germline, CDR1 is DFQATT and CDR2 SNEGSKA (reference sequence).

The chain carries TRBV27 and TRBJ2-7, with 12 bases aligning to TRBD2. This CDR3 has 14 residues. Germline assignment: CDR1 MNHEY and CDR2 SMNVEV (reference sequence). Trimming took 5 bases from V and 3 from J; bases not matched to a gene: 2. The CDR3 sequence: CASSPGLAGYEQYF. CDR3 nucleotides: TGTGCCAGCAGTCCGGGACTAGCGGGCTACGAGCAGTACTTC.